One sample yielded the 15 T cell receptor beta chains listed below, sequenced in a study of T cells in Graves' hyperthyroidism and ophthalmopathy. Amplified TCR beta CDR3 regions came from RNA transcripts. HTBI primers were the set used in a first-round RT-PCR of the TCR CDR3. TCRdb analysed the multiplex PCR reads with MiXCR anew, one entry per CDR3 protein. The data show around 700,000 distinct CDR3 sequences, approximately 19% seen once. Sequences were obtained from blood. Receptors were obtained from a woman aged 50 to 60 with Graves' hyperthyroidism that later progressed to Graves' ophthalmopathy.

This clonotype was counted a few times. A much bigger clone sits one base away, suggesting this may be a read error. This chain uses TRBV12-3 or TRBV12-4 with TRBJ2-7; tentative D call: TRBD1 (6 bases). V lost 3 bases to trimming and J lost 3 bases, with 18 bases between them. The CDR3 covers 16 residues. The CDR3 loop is CASSFHNRDPYYEQYF. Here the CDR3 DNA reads TGTGCCAGCAGTTTCCACAACAGGGATCCATACTACGAGCAGTACTTC.

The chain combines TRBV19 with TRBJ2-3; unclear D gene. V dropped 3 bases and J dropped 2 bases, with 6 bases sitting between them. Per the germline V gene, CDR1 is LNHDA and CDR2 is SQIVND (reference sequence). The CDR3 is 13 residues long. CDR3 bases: TGTGCCAGTAGTATCGTGGACACAGATACGCAGTATTTT. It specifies CASSIVDTDTQYF.

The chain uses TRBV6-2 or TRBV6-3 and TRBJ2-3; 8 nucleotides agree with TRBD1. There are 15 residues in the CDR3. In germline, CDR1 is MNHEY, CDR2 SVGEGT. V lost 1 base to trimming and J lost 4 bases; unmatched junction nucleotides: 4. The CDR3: CASSYFGQGADTQYF. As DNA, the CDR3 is TGTGCCAGCAGTTACTTCGGACAGGGCGCAGATACGCAGTATTTT.

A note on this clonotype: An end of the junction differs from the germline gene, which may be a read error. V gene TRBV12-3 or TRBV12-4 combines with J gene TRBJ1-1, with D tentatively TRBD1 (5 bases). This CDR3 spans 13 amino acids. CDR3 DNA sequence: TGTGCCAGCCGGGACTCACGTAACACTAAAGCTTTCTTT. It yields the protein CASRDSRNTKAFF.

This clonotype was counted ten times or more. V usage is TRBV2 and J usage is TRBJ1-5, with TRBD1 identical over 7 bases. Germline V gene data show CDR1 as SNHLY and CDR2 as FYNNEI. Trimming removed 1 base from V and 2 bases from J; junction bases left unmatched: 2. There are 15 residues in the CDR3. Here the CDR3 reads CASSEDRGGNQPQHF. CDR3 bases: TGTGCCAGCAGTGAAGACAGGGGAGGCAATCAGCCCCAGCATTTT.

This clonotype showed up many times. DNA of the CDR3: TGTGCCAGCAGCCGGGCTAGCGGGGGGCCGGCTACCAATGAGCAGTTCTTC. It is translated as CASSRASGGPATNEQFF. The chain uses TRBV14 and TRBJ2-1, with 11 nucleotides matching TRBD2. With 4 bases clipped from V and 6 bases from J, the junction kept 11 bases outside the gene matches. The CDR3 runs 17 residues. Germline V CDR1 and CDR2: SGHDN, FVKESK.

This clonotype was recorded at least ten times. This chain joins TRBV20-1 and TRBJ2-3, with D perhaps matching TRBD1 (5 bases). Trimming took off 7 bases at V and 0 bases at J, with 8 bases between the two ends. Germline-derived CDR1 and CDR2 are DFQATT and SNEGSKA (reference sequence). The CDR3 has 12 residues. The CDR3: CSVGASTDTQYF. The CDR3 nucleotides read TGCAGTGTAGGGGCGAGCACAGATACGCAGTATTTT.

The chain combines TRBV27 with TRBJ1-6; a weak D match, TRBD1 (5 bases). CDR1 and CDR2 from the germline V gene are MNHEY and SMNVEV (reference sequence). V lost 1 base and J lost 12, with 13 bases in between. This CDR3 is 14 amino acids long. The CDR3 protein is CASSLFVDSEPLHF. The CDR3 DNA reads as TGTGCCAGCAGTTTATTTGTCGACAGTGAACCCCTCCACTTT.

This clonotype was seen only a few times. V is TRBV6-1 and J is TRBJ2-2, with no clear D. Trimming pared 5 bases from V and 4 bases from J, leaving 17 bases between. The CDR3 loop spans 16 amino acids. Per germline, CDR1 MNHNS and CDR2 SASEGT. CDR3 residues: CASSSRVASGTGELFF. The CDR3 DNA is TGTGCCAGCAGTTCCCGGGTAGCCTCGGGCACCGGGGAGCTGTTTTTT.

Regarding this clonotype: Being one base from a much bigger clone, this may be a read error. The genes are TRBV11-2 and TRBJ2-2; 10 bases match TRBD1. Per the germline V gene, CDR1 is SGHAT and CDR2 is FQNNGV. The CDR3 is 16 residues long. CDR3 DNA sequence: TGTGCCAGCAGCATCCCCGGGACAGGGGTTGCCGGGGAGCTGCTTTTT. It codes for CASSIPGTGVAGELLF.

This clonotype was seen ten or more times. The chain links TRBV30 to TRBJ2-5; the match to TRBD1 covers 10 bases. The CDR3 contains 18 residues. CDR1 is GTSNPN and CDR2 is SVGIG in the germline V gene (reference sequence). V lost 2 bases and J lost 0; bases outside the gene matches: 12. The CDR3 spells CAWSNPRQGARHQETQYF. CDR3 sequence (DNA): TGTGCCTGGAGTAACCCTCGACAGGGGGCGCGTCACCAAGAGACCCAGTACTTC.

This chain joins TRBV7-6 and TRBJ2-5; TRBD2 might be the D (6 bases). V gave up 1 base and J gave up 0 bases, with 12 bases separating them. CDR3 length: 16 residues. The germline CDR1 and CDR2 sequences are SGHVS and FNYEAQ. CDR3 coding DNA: TGTGCCAGCAGCTTAGATGGGGCGGGAAACCAAGAGACCCAGTACTTC. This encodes CASSLDGAGNQETQYF.

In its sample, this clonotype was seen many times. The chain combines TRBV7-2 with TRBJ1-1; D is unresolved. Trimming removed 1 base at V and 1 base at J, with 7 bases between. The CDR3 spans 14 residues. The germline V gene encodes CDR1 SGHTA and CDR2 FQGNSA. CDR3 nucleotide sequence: TGTGCCAGCAGCTTAGGGGCACAGAACACTGAAGCTTTCTTT. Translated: CASSLGAQNTEAFF.

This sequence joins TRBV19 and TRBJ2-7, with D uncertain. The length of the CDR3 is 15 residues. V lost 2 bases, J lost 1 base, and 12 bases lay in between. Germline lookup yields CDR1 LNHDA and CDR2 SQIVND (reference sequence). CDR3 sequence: CASSISRGVSYEQYF. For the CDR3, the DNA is TGTGCCAGTAGTATATCACGTGGGGTTTCCTACGAGCAGTACTTC.

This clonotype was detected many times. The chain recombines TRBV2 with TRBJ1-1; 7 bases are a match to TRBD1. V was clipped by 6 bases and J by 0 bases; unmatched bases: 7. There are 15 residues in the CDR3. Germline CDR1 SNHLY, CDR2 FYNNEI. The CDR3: CASRGQRKMNTEAFF. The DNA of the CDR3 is TGTGCCAGCAGGGGACAGCGCAAAATGAACACTGAAGCTTTCTTT.